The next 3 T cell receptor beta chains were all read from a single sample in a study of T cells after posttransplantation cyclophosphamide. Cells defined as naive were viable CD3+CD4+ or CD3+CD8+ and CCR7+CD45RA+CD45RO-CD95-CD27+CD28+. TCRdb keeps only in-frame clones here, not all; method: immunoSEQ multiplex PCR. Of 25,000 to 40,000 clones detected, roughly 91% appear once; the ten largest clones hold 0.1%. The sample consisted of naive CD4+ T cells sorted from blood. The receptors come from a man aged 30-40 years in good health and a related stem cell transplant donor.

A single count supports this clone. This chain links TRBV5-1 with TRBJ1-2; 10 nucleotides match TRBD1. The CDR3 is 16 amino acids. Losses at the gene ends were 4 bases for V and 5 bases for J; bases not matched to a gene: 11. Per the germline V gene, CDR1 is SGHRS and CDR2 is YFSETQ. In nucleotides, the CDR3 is TGCGCCAGCAGCGCCCTCCGAGGACAGGGGGAATATGGCTACACCTTC. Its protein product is CASSALRGQGEYGYTF.

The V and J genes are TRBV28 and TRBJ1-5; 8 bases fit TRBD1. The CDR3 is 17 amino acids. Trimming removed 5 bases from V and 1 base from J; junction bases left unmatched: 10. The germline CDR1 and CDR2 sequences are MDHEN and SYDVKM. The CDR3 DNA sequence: TGTGCCAGCAGTCCATGGACAGGGAGAAAGAGCAATCAGCCCCAGCATTTT. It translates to CASSPWTGRKSNQPQHF. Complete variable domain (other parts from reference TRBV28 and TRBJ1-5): DVKVTQSSRYLVKRTGEKVFLECVQDMDHENMFWYRQDPGLGLRLIYFSYDVKMKEKGDIPEGYSVSREKKERFSLILESASTNQTSMYLCASSPWTGRKSNQPQHFGDGTRLSIL.

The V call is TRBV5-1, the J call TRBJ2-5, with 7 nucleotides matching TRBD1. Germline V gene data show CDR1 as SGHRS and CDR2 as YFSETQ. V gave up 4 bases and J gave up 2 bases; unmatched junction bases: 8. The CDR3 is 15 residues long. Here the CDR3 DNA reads TGCGCCAGCAGCCAAACCGGGACAGAACAAGAGACCCAGTACTTC. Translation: CASSQTGTEQETQYF.